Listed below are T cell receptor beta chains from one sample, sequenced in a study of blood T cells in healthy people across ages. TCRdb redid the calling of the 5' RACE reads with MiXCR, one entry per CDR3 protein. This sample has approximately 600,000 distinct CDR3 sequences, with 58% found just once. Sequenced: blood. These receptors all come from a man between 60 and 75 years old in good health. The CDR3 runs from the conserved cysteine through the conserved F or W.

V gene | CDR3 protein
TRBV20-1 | CSARPLGEQYF
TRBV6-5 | CASSYVTERSAEAFF
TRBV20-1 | CSASPTMGGPYEQYF
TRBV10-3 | CAISGGRAVDTGELFF
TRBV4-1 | CASSQVGLDTQYF
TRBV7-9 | CASSPRTSGGASYEQYF
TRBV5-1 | CASSLSQGSLYEQYF
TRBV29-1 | CSVAGPGAGGNEQFF
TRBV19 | CASGRTGEFSTQYF
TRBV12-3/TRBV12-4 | CASSPTTSWAQYF
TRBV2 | CASSEQGTVQETQYF
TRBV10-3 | CAIRPHREGEYNEQYF
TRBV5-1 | CASSLRGEPYEQYF
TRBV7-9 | CASSPTLRGETQYF
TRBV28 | CASTQGGRGAPDEQFF
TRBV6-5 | CASSYNRGRDTEAFF
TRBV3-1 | CASSRGGRPYNEQFF
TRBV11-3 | CASSLVTGTYEQYF
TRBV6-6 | CASGQGDTDTQYF
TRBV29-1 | CSARLTGGATSYNEQFF
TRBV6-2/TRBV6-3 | CATATGNYNEQFF
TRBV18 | CASSTSYIEQFF
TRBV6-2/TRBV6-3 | CAGQKTSGQETQYF
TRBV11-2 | CASSLGFQRGGPLSYNEQFF
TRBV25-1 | CASREAGRTWGEQFF
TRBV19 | CASSAGQGGTEAFF
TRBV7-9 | CASGSLGEQYF
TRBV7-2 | CASSLSGGFGEQYF
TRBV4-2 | CASSQVFVWAYEQYF
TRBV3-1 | CASSQDSVIGEQFF
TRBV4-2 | CASSQGTGRLNTEAFF
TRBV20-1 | CSARDGSGANVLTF
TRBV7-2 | CANSSYTRYEQYF
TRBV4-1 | CASSQRYRDYEQYF
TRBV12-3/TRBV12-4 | CASSFVTSGRYNEQFF
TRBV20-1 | CSAYSSGTYEQYF
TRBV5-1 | CASSYQGYNEQFF
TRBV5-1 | CASSSNRDRRLGSQETQYF
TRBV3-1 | CASSQELAVYNEQFF
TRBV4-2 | CASRASGAYNEQFF
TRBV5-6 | CASSSYHRENQPQHF
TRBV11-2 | CASSLESRGTGGTGELFF
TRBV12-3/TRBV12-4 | CASRRGGADTQYF
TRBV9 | CASSSRTSGQETQYF
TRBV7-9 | CASSLAMAGYEQYF
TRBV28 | CASKRPGVYSNQPQHF
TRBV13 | CASTPGGVEETQYF
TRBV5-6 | CASSWSSGGAYNEQYF
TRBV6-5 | CASSYFGTGGHEQFF
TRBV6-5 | CASTTREGTYEQYF
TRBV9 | CASSPQTGSNTEAFF
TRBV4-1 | CASSQNSGGLGTDTQYF